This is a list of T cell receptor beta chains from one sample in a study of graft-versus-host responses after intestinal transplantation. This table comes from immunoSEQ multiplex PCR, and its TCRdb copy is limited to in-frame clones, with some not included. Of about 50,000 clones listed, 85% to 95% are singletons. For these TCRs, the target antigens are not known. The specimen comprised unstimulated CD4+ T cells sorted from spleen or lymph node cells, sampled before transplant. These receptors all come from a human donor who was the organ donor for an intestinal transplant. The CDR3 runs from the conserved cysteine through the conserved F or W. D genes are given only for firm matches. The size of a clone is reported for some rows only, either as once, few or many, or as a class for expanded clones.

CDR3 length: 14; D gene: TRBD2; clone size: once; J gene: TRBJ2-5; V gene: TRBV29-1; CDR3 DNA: TGCAGCGTTGAAGATCGCGGGAGGGCCGAGACCCAGTACTTC; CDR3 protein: CSVEDRGRAETQYF
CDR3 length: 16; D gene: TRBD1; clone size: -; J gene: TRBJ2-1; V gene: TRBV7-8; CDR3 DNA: TGTGCCAGCAGCTCCGGCCGACAGGGTACGAGGAATGAGCAGTTCTTC; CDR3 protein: CASSSGRQGTRNEQFF
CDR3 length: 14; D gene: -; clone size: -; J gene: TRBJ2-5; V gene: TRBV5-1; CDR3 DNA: TGCGCCAGCGGAGAGTGGGCGATATCCGAGACCCAGTACTTC; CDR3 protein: CASGEWAISETQYF
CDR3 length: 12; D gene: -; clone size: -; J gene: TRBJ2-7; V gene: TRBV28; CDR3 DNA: TGTGCCAGCAGTCACGGACCGTACGAGCAGTACTTC; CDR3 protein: CASSHGPYEQYF
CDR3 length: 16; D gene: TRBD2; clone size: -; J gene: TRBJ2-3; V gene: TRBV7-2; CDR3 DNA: TGTGCCAGCAGCTTAGTCGGCGGGAGGAGCACAGATACGCAGTATTTT; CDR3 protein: CASSLVGGRSTDTQYF
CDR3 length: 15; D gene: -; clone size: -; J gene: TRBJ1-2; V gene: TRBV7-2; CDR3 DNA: TGTGCCAGCAGCTTAACGTGGAGATATCCCTATGGCTACACCTTC; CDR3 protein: CASSLTWRYPYGYTF
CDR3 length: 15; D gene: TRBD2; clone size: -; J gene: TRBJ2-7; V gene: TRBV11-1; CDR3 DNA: TGTGCCAGCAGCTTGACTAGCGGGAGGTACTACGAGCAGTACTTC; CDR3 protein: CASSLTSGRYYEQYF
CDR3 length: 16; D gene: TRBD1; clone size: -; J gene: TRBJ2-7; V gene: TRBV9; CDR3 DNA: TGTGCCAGCAGCGTAGGCCATGGGGGACAGATATACGAGCAGTACTTC; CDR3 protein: CASSVGHGGQIYEQYF
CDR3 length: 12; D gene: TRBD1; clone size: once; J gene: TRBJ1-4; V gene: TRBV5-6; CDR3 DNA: TGTGCCAGCAGCTTACAGGGGGAAAAACTGTTTTTT; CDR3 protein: CASSLQGEKLFF
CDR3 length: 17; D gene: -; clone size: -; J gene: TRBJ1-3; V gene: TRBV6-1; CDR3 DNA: TGTGCCAGCAGTGAATTCTACCCAGGGTCCTCTGGAAACACCATATATTTT; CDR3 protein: CASSEFYPGSSGNTIYF
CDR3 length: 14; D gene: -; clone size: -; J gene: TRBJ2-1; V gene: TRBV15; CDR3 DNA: TGTGCCACCAGCAGAGGGAGGCGTAATGGTGAGCAGTTCTTC; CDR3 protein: CATSRGRRNGEQFF
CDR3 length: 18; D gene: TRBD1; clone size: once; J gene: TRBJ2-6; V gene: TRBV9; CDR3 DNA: TGTGCCAGCAGCACCCCGACAGGGATCGACTCTGGGGCCAACGTCCTGACTTTC; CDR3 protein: CASSTPTGIDSGANVLTF
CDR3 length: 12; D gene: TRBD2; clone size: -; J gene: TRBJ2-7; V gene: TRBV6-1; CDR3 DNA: TGTGCCGGGGGGACTAGTGGCTACGAGCAGTACTTC; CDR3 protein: CAGGTSGYEQYF
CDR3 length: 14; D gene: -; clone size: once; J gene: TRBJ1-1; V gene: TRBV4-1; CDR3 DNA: TGCGCCAGCAGCCAAGACCTACCGAACACTGAAGCTTTCTTT; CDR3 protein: CASSQDLPNTEAFF
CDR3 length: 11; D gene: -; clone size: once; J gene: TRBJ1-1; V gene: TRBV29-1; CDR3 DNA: TGCAGCGTTTATAGTGGCACTGAAGCTTTCTTT; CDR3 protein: CSVYSGTEAFF
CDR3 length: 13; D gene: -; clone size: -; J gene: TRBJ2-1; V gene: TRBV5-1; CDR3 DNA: TGCGCCAGCAGCTTGGTCGTTGACAATGAGCAGTTCTTC; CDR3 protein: CASSLVVDNEQFF
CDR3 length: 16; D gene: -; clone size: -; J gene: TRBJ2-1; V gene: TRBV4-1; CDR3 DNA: TGCGCCAGCAGCCAAGGGTCTGGCTCAGGGAGCAATGAGCAGTTCTTC; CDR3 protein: CASSQGSGSGSNEQFF
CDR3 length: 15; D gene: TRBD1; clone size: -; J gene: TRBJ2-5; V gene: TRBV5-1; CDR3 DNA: TGCGCCAGCAGCTTGGGGTGGACAGGGGTGGAGACCCAGTACTTC; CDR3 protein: CASSLGWTGVETQYF
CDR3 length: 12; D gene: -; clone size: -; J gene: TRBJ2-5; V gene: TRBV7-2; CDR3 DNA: TGTGCCAGCAGCTTATCGGAAGAGACCCAGTACTTC; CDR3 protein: CASSLSEETQYF
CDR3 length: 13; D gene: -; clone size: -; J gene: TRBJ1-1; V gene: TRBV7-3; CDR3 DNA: TGTGCCAGCAGCCGCACACGGGAGGGTGAAGCTTTCTTT; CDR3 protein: CASSRTREGEAFF
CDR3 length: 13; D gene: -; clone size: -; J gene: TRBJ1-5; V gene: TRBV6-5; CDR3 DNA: TGTGCCAGCAGTGAACAGGGCAATCAGCCCCAGCATTTT; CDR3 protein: CASSEQGNQPQHF
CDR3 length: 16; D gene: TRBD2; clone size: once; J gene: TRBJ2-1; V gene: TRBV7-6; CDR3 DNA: TGTGCCAGCAGCAGACCCCTAGCGGGAGCTCACAATGAGCAGTTCTTC; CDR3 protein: CASSRPLAGAHNEQFF
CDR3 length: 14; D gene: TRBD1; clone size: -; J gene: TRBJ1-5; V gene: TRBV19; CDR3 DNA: TGTGCCAGTCAGACAGGGTTTAGCAATCAGCCCCAGCATTTT; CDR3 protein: CASQTGFSNQPQHF
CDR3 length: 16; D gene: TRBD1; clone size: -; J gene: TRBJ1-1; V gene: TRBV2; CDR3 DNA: TGTGCCAGCAGCGCGAAAACGACAGGGCTGAACACTGAAGCTTTCTTT; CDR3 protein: CASSAKTTGLNTEAFF
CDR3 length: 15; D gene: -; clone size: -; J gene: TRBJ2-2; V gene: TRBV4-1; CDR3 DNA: TGCGCCAGCAGCCACGTTAGACAGGGAGGCGGGGAGCTGTTTTTT; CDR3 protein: CASSHVRQGGGELFF
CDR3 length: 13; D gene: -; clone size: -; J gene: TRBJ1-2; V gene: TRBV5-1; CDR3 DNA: TGCGCCAGCAGCTTGGGCAATAACTATGGCTACACCTTC; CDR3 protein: CASSLGNNYGYTF
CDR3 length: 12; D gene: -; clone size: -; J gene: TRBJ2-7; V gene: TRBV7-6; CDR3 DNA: TGTGCCAGCAGCTCTAGCAGCTACGAGCAGTACTTC; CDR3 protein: CASSSSSYEQYF
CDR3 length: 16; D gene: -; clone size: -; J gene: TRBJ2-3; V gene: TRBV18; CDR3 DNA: TGTGCCAGCTCACCCCCAGGGGGGGGCAATACAGATACGCAGTATTTT; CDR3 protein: CASSPPGGGNTDTQYF
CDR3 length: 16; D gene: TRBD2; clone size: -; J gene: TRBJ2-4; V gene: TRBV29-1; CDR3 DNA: TGCAGCGTTGGGCGAGCGGGAGGACGCGCCAAAAACATTCAGTACTTC; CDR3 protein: CSVGRAGGRAKNIQYF
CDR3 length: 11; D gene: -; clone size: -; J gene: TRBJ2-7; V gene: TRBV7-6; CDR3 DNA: TGTGCCAGCAGTCGCGACAGCGAGCAGTACTTC; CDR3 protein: CASSRDSEQYF
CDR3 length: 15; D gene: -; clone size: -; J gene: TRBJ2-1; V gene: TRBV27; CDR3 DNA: TGTGCCAGCAAAGAAATTGCTGGGCGGGGAGAGGGCGAGTTCTTC; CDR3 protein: CASKEIAGRGEGEFF
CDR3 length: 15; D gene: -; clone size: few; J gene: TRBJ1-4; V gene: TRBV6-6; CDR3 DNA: TGTGCCAGCAGTTCCCGACAGGCAACTAATGAAAAACTGTTTTTT; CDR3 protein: CASSSRQATNEKLFF
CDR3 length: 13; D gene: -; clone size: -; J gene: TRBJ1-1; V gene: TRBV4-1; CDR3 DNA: TGCGCCAGCAGCCAACCCGGGGTCTTCCAAGCTTTCTTT; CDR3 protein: CASSQPGVFQAFF
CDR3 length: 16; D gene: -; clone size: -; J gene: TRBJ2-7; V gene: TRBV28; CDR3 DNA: TGTGCCAGCAGTTTATTGTTTAGCGCCCCTTCCTACGAGCAGTACTTC; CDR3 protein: CASSLLFSAPSYEQYF
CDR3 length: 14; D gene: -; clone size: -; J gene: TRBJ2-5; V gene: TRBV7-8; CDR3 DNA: TGTGCCAGCAGCTTAGTAGGACAGAAAGAGACCCAGTACTTC; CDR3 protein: CASSLVGQKETQYF
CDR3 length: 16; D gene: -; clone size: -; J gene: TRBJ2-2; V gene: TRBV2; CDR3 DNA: -; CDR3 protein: CASSLFRGRVTGELFF
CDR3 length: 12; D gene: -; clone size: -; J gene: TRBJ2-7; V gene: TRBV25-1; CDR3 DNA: TGTGCCAGCAGTCTTACAGGCTACGAGCAGTACTTC; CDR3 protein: CASSLTGYEQYF
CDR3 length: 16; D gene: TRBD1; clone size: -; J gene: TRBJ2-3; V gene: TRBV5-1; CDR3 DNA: TGCGCCAGCAGCTGGCCGGCGGACAGGGGCACAGATACGCAGTATTTT; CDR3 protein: CASSWPADRGTDTQYF
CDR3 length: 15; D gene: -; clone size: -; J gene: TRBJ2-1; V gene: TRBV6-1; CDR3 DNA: TGTGCCAGCAGTCCATGGAGGGACCATTACAATGAGCAGTTCTTC; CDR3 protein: CASSPWRDHYNEQFF
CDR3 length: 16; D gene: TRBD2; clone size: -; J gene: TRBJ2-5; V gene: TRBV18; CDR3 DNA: TGTGCCAGCTCACCCGGACTAGCGGGAGAGGCAGAGACCCAGTACTTC; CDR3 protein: CASSPGLAGEAETQYF
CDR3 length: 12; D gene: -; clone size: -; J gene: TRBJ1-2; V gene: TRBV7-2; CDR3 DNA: TGTGCCAGCAGCACTAGTCAGGGGGGCTACACCTTC; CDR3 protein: CASSTSQGGYTF
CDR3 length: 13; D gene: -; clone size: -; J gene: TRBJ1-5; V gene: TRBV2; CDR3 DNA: TGTGCCAGCAGTGAAAGGGGCAATCAGCCCCAGCATTTT; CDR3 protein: CASSERGNQPQHF
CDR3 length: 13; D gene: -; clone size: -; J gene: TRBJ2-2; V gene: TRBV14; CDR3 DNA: TGTGCCAGCAGCCGAGGACCCGCCGGGGAGCTGTTTTTT; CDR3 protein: CASSRGPAGELFF
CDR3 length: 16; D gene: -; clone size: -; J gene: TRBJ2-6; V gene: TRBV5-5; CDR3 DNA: TGTGCCAGCAGTTTAATAATGCGCTCTGGGGCCAACGTCCTGACTTTC; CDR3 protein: CASSLIMRSGANVLTF
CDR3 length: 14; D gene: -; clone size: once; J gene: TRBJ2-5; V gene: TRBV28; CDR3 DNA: TGTGCCAGCAGTTTAGGGGGTTGGCGAGAGACCCAGTACTTC; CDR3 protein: CASSLGGWRETQYF
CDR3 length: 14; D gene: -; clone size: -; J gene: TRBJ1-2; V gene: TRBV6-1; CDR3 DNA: TGTGCCAGCAAAGTTTACAGGGCTGGCTATGGCTACACCTTC; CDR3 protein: CASKVYRAGYGYTF
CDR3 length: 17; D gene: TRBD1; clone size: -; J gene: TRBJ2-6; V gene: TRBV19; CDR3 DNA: TGTGCCAGTACCCGGGACAGGGGAATTTCTGGGGCCAACGTCCTGACTTTC; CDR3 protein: CASTRDRGISGANVLTF
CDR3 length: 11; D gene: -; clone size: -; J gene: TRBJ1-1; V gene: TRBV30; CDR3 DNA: TGTGCCTGGAAGGGGAACACTGAAGCTTTCTTT; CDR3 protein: CAWKGNTEAFF